The 13 T cell receptor beta chains below were found in one sample sequenced in a study of OX40 agonist ivuxolimab in advanced cancers. Repertoires were generated with immunoSEQ multiplex PCR, while TCRdb's copy carries only in-frame clones and drops some. This sample has roughly 41,000 clones, with 82% found just once. This specimen was CD4+ or CD8+ T cells sorted from blood, taken in a trial of the OX40 agonist ivuxolimab. The origin of the receptors is an adult with an advanced solid tumor such as melanoma, head and neck, liver or kidney cancer.

The chain carries TRBV6-6 and TRBJ2-7, with 10 nucleotides matching TRBD2. Germline values: CDR1 MNHNY, CDR2 SVGAGI (reference sequence). This CDR3 contains 14 residues. DNA for the CDR3: TGTGTCACGCGACTAGCGGGCAACAGCTACGAGCAGTACTTC. Protein sequence: CVTRLAGNSYEQYF.

This clone was detected only once. The chain links TRBV11-2 to TRBJ2-5, with TRBD2 matching 7 bases. The V segment lost 6 bases and the J segment 5 bases; nucleotides outside the gene matches: 15. Per the germline V gene, CDR1 is SGHAT and CDR2 is FQNNGV. The CDR3 has 16 residues. CDR3 DNA sequence: TGTGCCAGCAGACTTGGCTTTTTTGGGGGAGGGGAGACCCAGTACTTC. Amino acids: CASRLGFFGGGETQYF.

In its sample, this clone was seen once. The chain is built from TRBV7-2 and TRBJ2-5, with a possible D match to TRBD2 (6 bases). V lost 1 base and J lost 5, with 8 bases in between. The CDR3 consists of 13 residues. Germline values: CDR1 SGHTA, CDR2 FQGNSA. CDR3 region: CASSLGGGETQYF. The CDR3 region has the DNA TGTGCCAGCAGCTTAGGTGGGGGGGAGACCCAGTACTTC.

The V gene is TRBV7-2, the J gene TRBJ2-1; no definite D call. The CDR3 is 14 residues long. V was shortened by 5 bases and J by 5 bases, with 13 bases between the two germline ends. Germline CDR1 and CDR2: SGHTA and FQGNSA. The CDR3 region has the DNA TGTGCCAGCAGCAGAAGTCCCGGCCACAATGAGCAGTTCTTC. Its protein product is CASSRSPGHNEQFF.

The V call is TRBV6-6, the J call TRBJ2-5; 7 nucleotides agree with TRBD1. From germline, CDR1 is MNHNY and CDR2 SVGAGI (reference sequence). The length of the CDR3 is 14 residues. The J segment lost 2 bases and the V segment lost 4 bases, leaving 4 bases of the junction unmatched. CDR3 sequence reads: CASSSRTGQETQYF. Here the CDR3 DNA reads TGTGCCAGCAGTTCCAGGACAGGTCAAGAGACCCAGTACTTC.

The chain couples TRBV30 to TRBJ1-1; D unclear. CDR1 is GTSNPN, CDR2 SVGIG, per germline (reference sequence). The CDR3 runs to 15 residues. Trimming took off 0 bases at V and 4 bases at J, with 15 bases between the two ends. CDR3 protein: CAWSVQIGRSTEAFF. In DNA form, the CDR3 reads TGTGCCTGGAGTGTACAGATAGGGAGGAGCACTGAAGCTTTCTTT.

The chain is built from TRBV9 and TRBJ2-2, with D hard to call. The CDR3 has 14 amino acids. Trimming took off 3 bases at V and 3 bases at J, with 9 bases between the two ends. Germline assignment: CDR1 SGDLS and CDR2 YYNGEE. CDR3 loop: CASSAHTDTGELFF. DNA for the CDR3: TGTGCCAGCAGCGCCCACACAGACACCGGGGAGCTGTTTTTT.

This rearrangement joins TRBV30 to TRBJ2-2; D perhaps matches TRBD1 (5 bases). Germline V lookup: CDR1 GTSNPN, CDR2 SVGIG (reference sequence). The V and J ends lost 4 bases and 6 bases respectively, with 12 bases between them. The CDR3 extends over 13 amino acids. The CDR3 DNA is TGTGCCTGGAAGGGCAGGGAAGCCGGGGAGCTGTTTTTT. Its protein is CAWKGREAGELFF.

This rearrangement joins TRBV25-1 to TRBJ1-2, with 8 bases identical to TRBD1. The CDR3 is 14 amino acids. V shed 5 bases and J 6 bases; nucleotides not matched to a gene: 8. Germline values: CDR1 MGHDK, CDR2 SYGVNS. CDR3 sequence reads: CASSPGQGRDGYTF. The CDR3 DNA is TGTGCCAGCAGTCCAGGACAGGGAAGGGATGGCTACACCTTC.

This chain connects TRBV30 to TRBJ1-2; 9 nucleotides align to TRBD1. V gave up 6 bases and J gave up 7 bases; unmatched junction bases: 12. The V gene's germline CDR1 is GTSNPN and CDR2 SVGIG (reference sequence). CDR3 size: 14 residues. The chain's CDR3 is CACLIRQGVGGYTF. CDR3 DNA sequence: TGTGCCTGCCTAATCCGACAGGGGGTAGGTGGCTACACCTTC.

The V and J genes are TRBV6-5 and TRBJ1-1; D may be TRBD1 (5 bases). The ends were cut back, 5 bases at V and 1 base at J, with 8 bases in the middle. Germline values: CDR1 MNHEY, CDR2 SVGAGI. CDR3 length: 13 amino acids. CDR3 nucleotide sequence: TGTGCCAGCAGTGCAGGGAGGAACACTGAAGCTTTCTTT. It yields the protein CASSAGRNTEAFF.

This clone was counted between two and nine times. The gene calls are TRBV5-4 and TRBJ1-2, with D possibly TRBD1 on 5 matching bases. V was pared by 3 bases and J by 5 bases, with 17 bases between. CDR3 length: 15 amino acids. Germline loops: CDR1 SGHNT, CDR2 YYREEE (reference sequence). The CDR3 reads CASSSSQGAGYGYTF. The CDR3 bases are TGTGCCAGCAGCTCATCCCAGGGTGCGGGGTATGGCTACACCTTC.

The rearrangement links TRBV5-6 to TRBJ2-6; no clear D gene. Germline-derived CDR1 and CDR2 are SGHDT and YYEEEE. The CDR3 is 14 residues long. V shed 6 bases and J shed 4 bases, with 11 bases lying between them. CDR3 sequence: CASTPNGGANVLTF. CDR3 DNA: TGTGCCAGCACCCCCAATGGGGGGGCCAACGTCCTGACTTTC.